This TCR beta chain was obtained from a study of T cell repertoires in cytomegalovirus infection. TCRdb used MiXCR to reprocess the reads, holding one entry per CDR3 protein. The sample comprises some 500,000 distinct CDR3 sequences, 33% of which are singletons, and roughly 17% rests with the top ten. A remark on this clonotype: Its cognate antigen is unknown.

Study results and limitations: The ex vivo response showed dominance by HLA-C-restricted CMV-specific TCR beta clonotypes.

The specimen was cultured PBMCs, collected from culture after CMV antigen stimulation. The clonotype comes from a human donor in good health (CMV status not recorded). Some clones in this sample may be carry-over from other donors' samples.

In DNA form, the CDR3 reads TGTGCCAGCAGCCCTTCCGGGGTACAGGACTATGGCTACACCTTC. Translated: CASSPSGVQDYGYTF. J is TRBJ1-2 and V is TRBV7-2, with D possibly matching TRBD1 (5 bases). The germline V and J ends were trimmed by 5 bases and 3 bases, with 16 bases remaining between them. CDR1 and CDR2 (germline): SGHTA, FQGNSA. This CDR3 has 15 residues.